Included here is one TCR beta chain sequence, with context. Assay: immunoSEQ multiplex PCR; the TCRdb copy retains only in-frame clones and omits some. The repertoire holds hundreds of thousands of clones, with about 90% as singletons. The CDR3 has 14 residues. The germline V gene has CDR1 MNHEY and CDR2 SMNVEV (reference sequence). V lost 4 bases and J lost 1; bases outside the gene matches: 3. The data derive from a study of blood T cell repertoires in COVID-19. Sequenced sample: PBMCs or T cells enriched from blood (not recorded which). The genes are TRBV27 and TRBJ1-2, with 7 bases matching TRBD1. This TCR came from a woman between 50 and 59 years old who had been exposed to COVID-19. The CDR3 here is CASSSGQNNYGYTF. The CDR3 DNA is TGTGCCAGCAGTTCGGGACAGAATAACTATGGCTACACCTTC.